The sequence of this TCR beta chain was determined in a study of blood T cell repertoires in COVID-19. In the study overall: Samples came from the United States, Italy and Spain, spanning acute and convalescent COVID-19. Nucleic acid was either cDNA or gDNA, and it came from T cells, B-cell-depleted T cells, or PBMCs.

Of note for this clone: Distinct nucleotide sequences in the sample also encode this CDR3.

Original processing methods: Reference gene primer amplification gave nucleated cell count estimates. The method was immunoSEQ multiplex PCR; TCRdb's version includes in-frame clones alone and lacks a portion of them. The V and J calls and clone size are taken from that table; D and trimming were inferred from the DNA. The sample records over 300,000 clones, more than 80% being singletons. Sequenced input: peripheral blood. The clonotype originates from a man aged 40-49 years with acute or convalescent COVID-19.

The CDR3 nucleotides read TGTGCCAGCAGTTTGTACGGCTATGGCTACACCTTC. This translates into CASSLYGYGYTF. The chain couples TRBV28 to TRBJ1-2; no firm D call. Trimming left V 3 bases short and J 4 bases short, with 6 bases between. CDR3 size: 12 residues. The germline V gene has CDR1 MDHEN and CDR2 SYDVKM.